This T cell receptor (beta chain) appears in the sequencing data of a study of regulatory T cells in long-lasting Graves disease. Time point of the sample: newly diagnosed GD, antithyroid drugs for less than 3 months. With RNA extracted from PBMCs as input, the TCR library was made. Collection of peripheral blood (around 10 milliliters) was done using EDTA tubes. Study findings and constraints: Segments TRBV28, TRBJ1-2 and TRBJ2-5 showed preferential usage in persistent disease.

This clonotype was picked up many times. As yet, its antigen is unknown. Germline CDR1 SEHNR, CDR2 FQNEAQ (reference sequence). The CDR3 has 16 residues. The V gene end was trimmed by 2 bases and the J gene end by 1 base; junction bases not matched to a gene: 8. The TCR beta library used iRepertoire HTBI primers with Arm-PCR amplification of CDR3. TCRdb reprocessed the multiplex PCR reads with MiXCR, giving one entry per CDR3 protein. The sample includes roughly 400,000 distinct CDR3 sequences, about 17% seen only once; the top ten take 23%. The sample was also linked to a second study, of T cells in Graves' hyperthyroidism and ophthalmopathy. That paper notes: Each patient was aged 18 to 65 and had newly diagnosed hyperthyroidism of under 2 months' duration. Model predictions of ophthalmopathy came a median around 6.5 months before onset.

The sequencing here drew on peripheral blood mononuclear cells (PBMCs), taken at new diagnosis, from a patient treated with antithyroid drugs. The gene calls are TRBV7-9 and TRBJ2-7; 7 bases are a match to TRBD1. The TCR comes from a woman between 18 and 29 years old with Graves disease. CDR3 loop: CASSLKGTARSYEQYF. The CDR3 DNA is TGTGCCAGCAGCTTAAAAGGGACAGCGAGATCCTACGAGCAGTACTTC.